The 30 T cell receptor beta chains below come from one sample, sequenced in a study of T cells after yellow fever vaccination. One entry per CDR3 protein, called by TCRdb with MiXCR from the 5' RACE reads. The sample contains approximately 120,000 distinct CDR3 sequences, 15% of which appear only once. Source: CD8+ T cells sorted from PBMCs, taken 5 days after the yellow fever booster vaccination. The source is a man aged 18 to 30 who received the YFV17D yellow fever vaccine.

DNA of the CDR3: TGCAGTGCCGACCGAACAGTTGGGGGCTTGCAGTACTTC. Its protein is CSADRTVGGLQYF. The rearrangement uses TRBV20-1 and TRBJ2-7, with D possibly TRBD1 on 6 matching bases. The germline gives CDR1 DFQATT, CDR2 SNEGSKA (reference sequence). Trimming left V 6 bases short and J 9 bases short, with 21 bases between. There are 13 residues in the CDR3.

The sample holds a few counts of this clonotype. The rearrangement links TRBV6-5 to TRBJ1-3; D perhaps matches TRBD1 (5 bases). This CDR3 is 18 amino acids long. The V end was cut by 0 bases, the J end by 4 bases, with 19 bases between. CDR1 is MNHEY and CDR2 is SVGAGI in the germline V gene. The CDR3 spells CASSYSARGRPSGNTIYF. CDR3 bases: TGTGCCAGCAGTTACTCTGCGAGGGGAAGGCCCTCGGGAAACACCATATATTTT.

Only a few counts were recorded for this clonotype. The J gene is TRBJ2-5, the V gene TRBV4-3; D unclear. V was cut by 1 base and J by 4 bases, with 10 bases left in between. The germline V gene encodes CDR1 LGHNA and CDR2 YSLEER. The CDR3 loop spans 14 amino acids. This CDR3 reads CASSQARAAETQYF. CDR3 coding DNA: TGCGCCAGCAGCCAAGCCCGGGCCGCAGAGACCCAGTACTTC.

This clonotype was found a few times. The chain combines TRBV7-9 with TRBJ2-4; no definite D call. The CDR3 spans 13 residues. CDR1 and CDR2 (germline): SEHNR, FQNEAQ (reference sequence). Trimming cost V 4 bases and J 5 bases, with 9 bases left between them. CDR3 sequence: CASSSSLQNIQYF. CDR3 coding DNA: TGTGCCAGCAGCTCCAGCCTCCAAAACATTCAGTACTTC.

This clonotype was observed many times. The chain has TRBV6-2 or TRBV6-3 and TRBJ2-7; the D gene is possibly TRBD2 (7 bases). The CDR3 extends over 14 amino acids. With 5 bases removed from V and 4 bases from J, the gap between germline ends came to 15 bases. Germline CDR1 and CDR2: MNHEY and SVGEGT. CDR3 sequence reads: CASSNRGGVYEQYF. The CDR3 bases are TGTGCCAGCAGTAACCGCGGGGGCGTGTACGAGCAGTACTTC.

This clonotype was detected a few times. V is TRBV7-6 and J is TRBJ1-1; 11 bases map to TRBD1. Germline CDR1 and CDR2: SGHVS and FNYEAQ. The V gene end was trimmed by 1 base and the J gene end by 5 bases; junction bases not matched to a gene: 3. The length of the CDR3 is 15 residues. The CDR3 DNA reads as TGTGCCAGCAGCTTAGATGGGACAGGGGGAACTGAAGCTTTCTTT. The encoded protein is CASSLDGTGGTEAFF.

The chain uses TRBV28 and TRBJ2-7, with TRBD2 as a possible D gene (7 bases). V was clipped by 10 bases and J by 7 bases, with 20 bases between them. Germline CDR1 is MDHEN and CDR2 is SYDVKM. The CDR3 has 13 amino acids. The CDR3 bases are TGTGCCACTCGGGGGGCGGGGGATAGGGAGCAGTACGTC. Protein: CATRGAGDREQYV.

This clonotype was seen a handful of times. CDR3 residues: CASTPIYTGELFF. The CDR3 region has the DNA TGTGCCAGTACCCCAATATACACCGGGGAGCTGTTTTTT. The rearrangement joins TRBV19 to TRBJ2-2; D unclear. This CDR3 is 13 amino acids long. V lost 7 bases to trimming and J lost 3 bases, with 9 bases between them. The V gene's germline CDR1 is LNHDA and CDR2 SQIVND (reference sequence).

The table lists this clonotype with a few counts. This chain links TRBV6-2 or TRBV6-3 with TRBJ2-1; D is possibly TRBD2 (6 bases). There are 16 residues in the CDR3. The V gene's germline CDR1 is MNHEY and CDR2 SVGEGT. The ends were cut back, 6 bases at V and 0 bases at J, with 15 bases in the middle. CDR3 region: CASRGGAFVSYNEQFF. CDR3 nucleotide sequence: TGTGCCAGCAGGGGCGGGGCATTTGTCTCCTACAATGAGCAGTTCTTC.

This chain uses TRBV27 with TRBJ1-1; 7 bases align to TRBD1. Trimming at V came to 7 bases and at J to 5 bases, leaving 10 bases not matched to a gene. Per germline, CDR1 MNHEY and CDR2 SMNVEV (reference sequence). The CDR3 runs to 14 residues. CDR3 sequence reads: CASIPAGGRTEAFF. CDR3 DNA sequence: TGTGCCAGCATCCCCGCAGGGGGAAGGACTGAAGCTTTCTTT.

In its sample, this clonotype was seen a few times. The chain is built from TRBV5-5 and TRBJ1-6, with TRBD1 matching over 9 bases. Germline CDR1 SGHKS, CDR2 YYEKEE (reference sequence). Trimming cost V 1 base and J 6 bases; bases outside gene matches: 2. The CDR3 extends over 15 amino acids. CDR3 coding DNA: TGTGCCAGCAGCTTGCCGGGACAGGGTAATTCACCCCTCCACTTT. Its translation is CASSLPGQGNSPLHF.

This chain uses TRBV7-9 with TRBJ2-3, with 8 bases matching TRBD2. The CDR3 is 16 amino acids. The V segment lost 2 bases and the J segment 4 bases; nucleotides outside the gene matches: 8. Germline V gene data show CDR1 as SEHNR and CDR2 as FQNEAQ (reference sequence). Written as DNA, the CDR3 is TGTGCCAGCAGCTTAACGCCGGGGGGGCCGGCAGATACGCAGTATTTT. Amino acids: CASSLTPGGPADTQYF.

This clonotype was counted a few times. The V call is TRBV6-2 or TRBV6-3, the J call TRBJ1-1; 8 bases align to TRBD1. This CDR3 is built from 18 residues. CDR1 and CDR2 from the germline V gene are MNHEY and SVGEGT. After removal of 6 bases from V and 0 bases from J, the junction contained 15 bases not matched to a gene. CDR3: CASSSGQGAIWMNTEAFF. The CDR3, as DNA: TGTGCCAGCAGCAGTGGGCAGGGGGCGATTTGGATGAACACTGAAGCTTTCTTT.

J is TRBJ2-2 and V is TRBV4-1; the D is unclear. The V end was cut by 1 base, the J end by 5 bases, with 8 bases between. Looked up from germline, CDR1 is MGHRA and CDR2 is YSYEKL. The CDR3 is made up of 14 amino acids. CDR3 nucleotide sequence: TGCGCCAGCAGCCAAGGCCTTCAGACCGGGGAGCTGTTTTTT. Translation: CASSQGLQTGELFF.

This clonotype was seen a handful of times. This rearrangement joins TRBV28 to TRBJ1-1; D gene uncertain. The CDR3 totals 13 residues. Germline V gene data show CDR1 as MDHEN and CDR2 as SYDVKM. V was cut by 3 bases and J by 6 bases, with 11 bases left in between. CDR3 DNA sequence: TGTGCCAGCAGTTTTCGGGGAGCGGCTGAAGCTTTCTTT. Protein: CASSFRGAAEAFF.

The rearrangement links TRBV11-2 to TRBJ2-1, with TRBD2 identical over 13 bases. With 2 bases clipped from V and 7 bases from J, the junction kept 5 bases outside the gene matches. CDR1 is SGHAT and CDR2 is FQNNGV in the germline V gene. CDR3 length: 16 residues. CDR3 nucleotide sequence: TGTGCCAGCAGCTTAAGACTAGCGGGGGGTGTGAATGAGCAGTTCTTC. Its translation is CASSLRLAGGVNEQFF.

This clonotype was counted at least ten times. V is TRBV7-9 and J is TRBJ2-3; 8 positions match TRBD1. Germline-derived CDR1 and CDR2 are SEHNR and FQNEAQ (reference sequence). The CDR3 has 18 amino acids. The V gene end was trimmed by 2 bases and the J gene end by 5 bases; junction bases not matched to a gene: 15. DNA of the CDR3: TGTGCCAGCAGCTTACCACCCGTCGACAGGGGAGTGATAGATACGCAGTATTTT. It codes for CASSLPPVDRGVIDTQYF.

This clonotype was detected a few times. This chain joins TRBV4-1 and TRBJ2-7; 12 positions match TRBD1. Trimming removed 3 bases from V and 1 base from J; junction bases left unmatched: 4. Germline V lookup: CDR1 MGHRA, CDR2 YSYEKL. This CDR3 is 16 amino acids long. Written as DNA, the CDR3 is TGCGCCAGCAGCCAGGGGACAGGGGGCGCGTCCTACGAGCAGTACGTC. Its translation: CASSQGTGGASYEQYV.

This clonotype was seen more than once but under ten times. The chain's CDR3 is CASSTPGETQYF. In nucleotides, the CDR3 is TGTGCCAGCAGTACGCCCGGGGAGACCCAGTACTTC. The V and J genes are TRBV6-5 and TRBJ2-5; D remains unclear. This CDR3 is built from 12 residues. V gave up 5 bases and J gave up 5 bases, with 9 bases separating them. Germline CDR1 reads MNHEY; CDR2 reads SVGAGI.

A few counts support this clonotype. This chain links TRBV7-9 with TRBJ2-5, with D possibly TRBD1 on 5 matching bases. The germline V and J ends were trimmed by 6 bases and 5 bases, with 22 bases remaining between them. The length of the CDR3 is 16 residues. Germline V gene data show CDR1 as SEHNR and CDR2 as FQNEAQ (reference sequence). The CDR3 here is CASSLSITGWDETQYF. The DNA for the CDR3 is TGTGCCAGCAGTTTAAGCATTACAGGATGGGATGAGACCCAGTACTTC. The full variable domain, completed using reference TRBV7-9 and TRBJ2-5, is DTGVSQNPRHKITKRGQNVTFRCDPISEHNRLYWYRQTLGQGPEFLTYFQNEAQLEKSRLLSDRFSAERPKGSFSTLEIQRTEQGDSAMYLCASSLSITGWDETQYFGPGTRLLVL.

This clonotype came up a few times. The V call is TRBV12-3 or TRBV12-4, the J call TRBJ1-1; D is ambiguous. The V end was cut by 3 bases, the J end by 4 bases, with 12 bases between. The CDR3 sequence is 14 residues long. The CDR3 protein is CASSFVGGGTEAFF. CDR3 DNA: TGTGCCAGCAGTTTCGTGGGAGGAGGCACTGAAGCTTTCTTT.

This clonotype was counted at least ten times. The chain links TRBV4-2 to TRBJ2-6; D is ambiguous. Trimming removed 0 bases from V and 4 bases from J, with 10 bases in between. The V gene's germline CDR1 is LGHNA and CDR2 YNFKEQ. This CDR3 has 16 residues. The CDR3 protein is CASSQDESGGANVLTF. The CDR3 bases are TGTGCCAGCAGCCAAGATGAATCCGGAGGGGCCAACGTCCTGACTTTC.

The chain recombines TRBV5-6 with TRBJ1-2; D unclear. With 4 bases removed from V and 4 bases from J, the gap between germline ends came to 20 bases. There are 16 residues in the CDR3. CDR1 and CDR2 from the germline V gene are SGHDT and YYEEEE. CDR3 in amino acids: CASSPWTEGTFYGYTF. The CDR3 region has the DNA TGTGCCAGCAGCCCCTGGACCGAAGGTACCTTCTATGGCTACACCTTC.

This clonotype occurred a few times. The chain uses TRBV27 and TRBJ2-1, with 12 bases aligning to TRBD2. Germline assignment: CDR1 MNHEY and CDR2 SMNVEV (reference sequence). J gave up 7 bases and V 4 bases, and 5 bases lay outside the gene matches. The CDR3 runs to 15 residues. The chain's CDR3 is CASSSLAGGGNEQFF. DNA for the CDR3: TGTGCCAGCAGTTCACTAGCGGGGGGAGGTAATGAGCAGTTCTTC.

The CDR3 region has the DNA TGTGCCAGCAGTAAGGGGTCCGGCAATCAGCCCCAGCATTTT. Protein sequence: CASSKGSGNQPQHF. This rearrangement joins TRBV6-2 or TRBV6-3 to TRBJ1-5, with D possibly being TRBD1 (5 bases). Germline V gene sequence: CDR1 MNHEY, CDR2 SVGEGT. Trimming removed 5 bases from V and 2 bases from J, with 10 bases in between. This CDR3 spans 14 amino acids.

The CDR3 nucleotides read TGTGCCAGCAGTCCTAGCTTGAACTATGGCTACACCTTC. Translating it yields CASSPSLNYGYTF. The rearrangement links TRBV12-3 or TRBV12-4 to TRBJ1-2; D unclear. This CDR3 is built from 13 residues. With 5 bases removed from V and 2 bases from J, the gap between germline ends came to 9 bases.

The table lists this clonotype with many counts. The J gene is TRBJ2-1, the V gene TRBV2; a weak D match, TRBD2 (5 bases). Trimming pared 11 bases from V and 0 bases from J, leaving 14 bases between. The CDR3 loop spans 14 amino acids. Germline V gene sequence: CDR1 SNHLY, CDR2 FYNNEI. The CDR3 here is CACPGIRSYNEQFF. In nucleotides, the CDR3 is TGTGCCTGCCCCGGGATACGCTCCTACAATGAGCAGTTCTTC.

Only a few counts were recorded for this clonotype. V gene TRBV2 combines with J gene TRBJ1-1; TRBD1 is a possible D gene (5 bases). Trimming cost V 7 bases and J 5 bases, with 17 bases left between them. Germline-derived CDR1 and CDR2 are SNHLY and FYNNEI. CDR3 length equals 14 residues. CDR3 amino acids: CASTPKGIGTEAFF. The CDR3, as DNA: TGTGCCAGCACCCCAAAGGGGATAGGTACTGAAGCTTTCTTT.

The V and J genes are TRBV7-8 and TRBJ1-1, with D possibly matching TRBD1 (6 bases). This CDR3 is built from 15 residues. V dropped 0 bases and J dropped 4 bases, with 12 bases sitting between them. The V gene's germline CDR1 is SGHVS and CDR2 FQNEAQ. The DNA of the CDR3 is TGTGCCAGCAGCTTAGCTGGGGGCGCGGGCACTGAAGCTTTCTTT. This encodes CASSLAGGAGTEAFF.

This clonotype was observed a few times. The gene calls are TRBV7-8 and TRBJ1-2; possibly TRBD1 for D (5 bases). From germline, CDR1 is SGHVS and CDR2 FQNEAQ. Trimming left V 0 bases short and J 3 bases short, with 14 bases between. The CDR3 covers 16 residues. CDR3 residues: CASSLAFQGNYYGYTF. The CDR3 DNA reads TGTGCCAGCAGCTTAGCATTTCAGGGCAACTACTATGGCTACACCTTC.